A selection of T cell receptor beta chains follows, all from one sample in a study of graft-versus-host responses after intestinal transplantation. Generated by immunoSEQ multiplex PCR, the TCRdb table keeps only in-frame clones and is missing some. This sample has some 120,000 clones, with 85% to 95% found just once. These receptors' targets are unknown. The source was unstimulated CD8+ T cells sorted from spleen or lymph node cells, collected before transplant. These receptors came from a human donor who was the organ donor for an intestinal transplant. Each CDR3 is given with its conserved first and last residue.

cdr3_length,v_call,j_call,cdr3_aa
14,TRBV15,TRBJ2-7,CATSRGGESYEQYF
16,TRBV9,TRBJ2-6,CASSYSRTAGANVLTF
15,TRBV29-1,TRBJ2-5,CSVPGLAPIQETQYF
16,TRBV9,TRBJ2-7,CASSPGSKIPSYEQYF
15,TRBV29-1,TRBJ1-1,CSVLKMDTPNTEAFF
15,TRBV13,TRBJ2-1,CASSSETGQYNEQFF
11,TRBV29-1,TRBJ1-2,CSVSGGHGYTF
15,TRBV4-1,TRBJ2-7,CASSLRAFSSYEQYF
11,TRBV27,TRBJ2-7,CASSGSSGEYF
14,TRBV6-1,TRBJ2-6,CASKGWTGANVLTF
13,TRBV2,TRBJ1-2,CATRGTDSYGYTF
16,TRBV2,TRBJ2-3,CASSEAARMDTDTQYF
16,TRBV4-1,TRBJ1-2,CASSQDRGRVYYGYTF
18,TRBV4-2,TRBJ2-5,CASSQGIGSGSGQETQYF
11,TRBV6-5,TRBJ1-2,CASWTGNGYTF
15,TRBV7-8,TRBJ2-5,CASSLGVALKETQYF
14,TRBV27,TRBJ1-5,CASSWAGNNQPQHF
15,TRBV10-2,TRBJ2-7,CASSVLSGSAYEQYF
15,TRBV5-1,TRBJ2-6,CASSWGESGANVLTF
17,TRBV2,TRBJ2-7,CASREKRTSGFSYEQYF
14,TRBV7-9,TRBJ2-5,CAIAGGRRRETQYF
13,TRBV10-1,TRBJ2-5,CASSDSLQETQYF
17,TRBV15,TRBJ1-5,CATSRDGPGEGNQPQHF
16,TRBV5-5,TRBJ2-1,CASSLGAGGLGNEQFF
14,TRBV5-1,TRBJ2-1,CASRARGRSNEQFF
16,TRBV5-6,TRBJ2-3,CASSSMTGGSTDTQYF
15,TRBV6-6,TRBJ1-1,CASQGLQPMNTEAFF
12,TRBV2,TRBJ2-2,CATGTVTGELFF
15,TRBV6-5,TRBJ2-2,CASSHLTSGTGELFF
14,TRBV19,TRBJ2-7,CASSSGLGGYEQYF
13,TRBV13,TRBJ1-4,CASSPRFPSELFF
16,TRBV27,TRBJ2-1,CASSLGLAGPYNEQFF
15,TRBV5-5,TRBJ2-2,CASSKDRAAGGELFF
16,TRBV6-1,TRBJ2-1,CASSEATRYYNLEQFF
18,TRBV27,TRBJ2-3,CASSFSASGRALGDTQYF
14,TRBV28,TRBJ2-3,CASRKDMGTDTQYF
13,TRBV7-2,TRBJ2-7,CASSLASDYEQYF
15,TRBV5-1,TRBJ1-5,CASSLEGYSNQPQHF
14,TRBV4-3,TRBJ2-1,CASSPDRGYNEQFF
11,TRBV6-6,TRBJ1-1,CASGINTEAFF
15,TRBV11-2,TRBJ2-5,CASSSTTSGQETQYF
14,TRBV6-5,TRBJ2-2,CASSWEGGPGELFF
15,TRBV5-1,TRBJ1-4,CASRLTGTANEKLFF
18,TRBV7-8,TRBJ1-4,CASSLLQGEGATNEKLFF
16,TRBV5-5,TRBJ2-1,CASSLAVGRAHDEQFF
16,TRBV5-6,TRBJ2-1,CASSDTLGSPYNEQFF
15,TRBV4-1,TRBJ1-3,CASSLGQGGGNTIYF
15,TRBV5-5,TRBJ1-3,CASSYREFSGNTIYF
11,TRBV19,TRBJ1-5,CGSGFNQPQHF
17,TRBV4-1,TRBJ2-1,CASSRVSLAGTLGEQFF
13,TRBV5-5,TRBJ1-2,CASSYGTNYGYTF
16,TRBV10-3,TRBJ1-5,CAISESWDRLNQPQHF
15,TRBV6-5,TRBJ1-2,CASSVRQGLGYGYTF
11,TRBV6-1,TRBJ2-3,CASSAPGTQYF